This T cell receptor beta chain stems from a study of OX40 agonist ivuxolimab in advanced cancers. The repertoire was sequenced with immunoSEQ multiplex PCR; TCRdb's copy has only in-frame clones and lacks some. The sample has 6,400 or so clones, roughly 80% seen once. There are 13 residues in the CDR3. V was cut by 9 bases and J by 6 bases, with 17 bases left in between. Germline CDR1 is LNHDA and CDR2 is SQIVND (reference sequence). The sequence derives from an adult with an advanced solid tumor such as melanoma, head and neck, liver or kidney cancer. This sequence joins TRBV19 and TRBJ1-1; D is perhaps TRBD1 (6 bases). This specimen consisted of CD4+ or CD8+ T cells sorted from blood, obtained in a trial of the OX40 agonist ivuxolimab. The CDR3 coding sequence is TGTGCCAGCGCTTGGGGGACACCCGCTGAAGCTTTCTTT. Encoded protein: CASAWGTPAEAFF.